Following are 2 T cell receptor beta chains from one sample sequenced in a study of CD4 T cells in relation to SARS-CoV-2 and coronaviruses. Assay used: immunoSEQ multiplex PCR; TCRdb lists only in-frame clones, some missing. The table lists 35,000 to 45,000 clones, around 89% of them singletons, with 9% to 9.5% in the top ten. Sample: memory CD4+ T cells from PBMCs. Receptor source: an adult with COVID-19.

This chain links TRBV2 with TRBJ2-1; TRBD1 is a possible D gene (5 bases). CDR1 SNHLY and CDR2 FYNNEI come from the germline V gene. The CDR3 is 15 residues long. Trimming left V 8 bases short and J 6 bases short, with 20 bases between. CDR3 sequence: CASGRYSGQGNEQFF. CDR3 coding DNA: TGTGCCAGCGGCCGATATTCAGGGCAAGGCAATGAGCAGTTCTTC. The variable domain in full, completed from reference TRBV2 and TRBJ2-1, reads EPEVTQTPSHQVTQMGQEVILRCVPISNHLYFYWYRQILGQKVEFLVSFYNNEISEKSEIFDDQFSVERPDGSNFTLKIRSTKLEDSAMYFCASGRYSGQGNEQFFGPGTRLTVL.

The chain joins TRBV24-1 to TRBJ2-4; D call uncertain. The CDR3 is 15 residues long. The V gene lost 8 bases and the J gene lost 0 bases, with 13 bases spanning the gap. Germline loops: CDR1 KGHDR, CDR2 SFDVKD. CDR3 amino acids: CATKATGRAKNIQYF. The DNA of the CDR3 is TGTGCCACCAAAGCCACTGGAAGAGCCAAAAACATTCAGTACTTC.